This paragraph reports one T cell receptor (beta chain). Its matching antigen is unknown. The data stem from a study of T cell clonotyping in hematopoietic cell transplantation. Study-level results: Graft donor and pretransplant recipient Inverse Simpson Index values predicted broader posttransplant TCR diversity. Few recipient clonotypes overlapped donors; over 97% were de novo at given depth. Recipient TCR diversity dropped after transplant; expanded clonotypes rose from day 30 to 180.

Some clones are missing from TCRdb's copy, which holds only in-frame ones; the method was immunoSEQ multiplex PCR. This table has some 50,000 clones, 80% to 85% appearing once. Time point of the sample: recipient sample about 28 days before transplant, after cytoreduction. Blood collection times were about day -28 and days 30, 100, 180 posttransplant. The CDR3 loop spans 16 amino acids. V dropped 5 bases and J dropped 6; count of bases not matched to a gene: 9. Germline V gives CDR1 SGHAT, CDR2 FQNNGV. The clonotype comes from a man aged 60 to 69 with myelodysplastic syndrome. Some clones in this sample may be carry-over from other donors' samples. V usage is TRBV11-2 and J usage is TRBJ2-5, with 13 bases fitting TRBD2. Sequenced here: peripheral blood mononuclear cells, sampled before stem cell transplant. The CDR3 coding sequence is TGTGCCAGCAGCCCCACGACTAGCGGGGGGTTGAAGACCCAGTACTTC. Its translation: CASSPTTSGGLKTQYF.